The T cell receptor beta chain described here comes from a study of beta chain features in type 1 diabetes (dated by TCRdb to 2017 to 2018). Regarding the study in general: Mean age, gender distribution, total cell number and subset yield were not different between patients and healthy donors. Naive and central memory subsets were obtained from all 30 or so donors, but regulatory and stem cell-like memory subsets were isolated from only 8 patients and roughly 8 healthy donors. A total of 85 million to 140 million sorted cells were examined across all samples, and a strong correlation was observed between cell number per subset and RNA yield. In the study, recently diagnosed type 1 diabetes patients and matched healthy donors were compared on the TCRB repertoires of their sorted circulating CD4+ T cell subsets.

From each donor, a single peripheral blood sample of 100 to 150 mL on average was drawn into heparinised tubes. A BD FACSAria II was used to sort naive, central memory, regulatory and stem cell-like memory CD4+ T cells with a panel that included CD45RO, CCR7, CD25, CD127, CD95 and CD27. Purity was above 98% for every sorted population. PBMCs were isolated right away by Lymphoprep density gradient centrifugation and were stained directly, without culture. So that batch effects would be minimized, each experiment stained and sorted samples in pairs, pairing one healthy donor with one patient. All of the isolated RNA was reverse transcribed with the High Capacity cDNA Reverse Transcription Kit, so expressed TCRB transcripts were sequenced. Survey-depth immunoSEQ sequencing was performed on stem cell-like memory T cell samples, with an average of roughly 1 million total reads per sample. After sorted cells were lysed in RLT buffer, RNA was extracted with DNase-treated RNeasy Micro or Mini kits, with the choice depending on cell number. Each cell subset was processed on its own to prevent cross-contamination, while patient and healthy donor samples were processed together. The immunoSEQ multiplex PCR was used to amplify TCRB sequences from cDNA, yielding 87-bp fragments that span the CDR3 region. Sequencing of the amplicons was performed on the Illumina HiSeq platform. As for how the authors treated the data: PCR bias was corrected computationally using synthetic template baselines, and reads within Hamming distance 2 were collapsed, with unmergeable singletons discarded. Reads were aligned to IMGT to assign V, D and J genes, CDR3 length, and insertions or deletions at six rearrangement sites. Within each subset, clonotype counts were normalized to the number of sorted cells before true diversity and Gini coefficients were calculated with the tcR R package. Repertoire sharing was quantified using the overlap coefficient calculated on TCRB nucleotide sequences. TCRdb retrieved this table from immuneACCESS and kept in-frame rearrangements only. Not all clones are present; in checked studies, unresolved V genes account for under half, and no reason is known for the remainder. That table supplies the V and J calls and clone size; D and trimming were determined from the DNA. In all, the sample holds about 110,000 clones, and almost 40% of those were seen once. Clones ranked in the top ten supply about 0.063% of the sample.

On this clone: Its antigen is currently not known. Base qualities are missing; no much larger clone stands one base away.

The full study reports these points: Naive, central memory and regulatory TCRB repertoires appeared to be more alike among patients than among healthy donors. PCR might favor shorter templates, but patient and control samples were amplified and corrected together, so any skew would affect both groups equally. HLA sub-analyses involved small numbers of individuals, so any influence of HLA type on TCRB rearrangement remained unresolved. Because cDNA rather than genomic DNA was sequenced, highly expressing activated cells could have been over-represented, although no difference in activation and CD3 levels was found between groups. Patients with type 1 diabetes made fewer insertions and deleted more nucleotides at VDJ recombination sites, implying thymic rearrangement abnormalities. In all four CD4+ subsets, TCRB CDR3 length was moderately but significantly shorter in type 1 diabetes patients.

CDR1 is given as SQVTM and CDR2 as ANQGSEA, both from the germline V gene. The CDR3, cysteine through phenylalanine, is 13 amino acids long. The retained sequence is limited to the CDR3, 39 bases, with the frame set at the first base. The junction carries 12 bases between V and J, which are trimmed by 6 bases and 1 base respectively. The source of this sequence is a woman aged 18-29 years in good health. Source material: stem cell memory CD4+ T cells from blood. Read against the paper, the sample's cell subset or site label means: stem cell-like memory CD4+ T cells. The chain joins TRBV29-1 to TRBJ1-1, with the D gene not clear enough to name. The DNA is TGCAGCGTCCCGGTAGAGAGGAACACTGAAGCTTTCTTT. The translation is CSVPVERNTEAFF.